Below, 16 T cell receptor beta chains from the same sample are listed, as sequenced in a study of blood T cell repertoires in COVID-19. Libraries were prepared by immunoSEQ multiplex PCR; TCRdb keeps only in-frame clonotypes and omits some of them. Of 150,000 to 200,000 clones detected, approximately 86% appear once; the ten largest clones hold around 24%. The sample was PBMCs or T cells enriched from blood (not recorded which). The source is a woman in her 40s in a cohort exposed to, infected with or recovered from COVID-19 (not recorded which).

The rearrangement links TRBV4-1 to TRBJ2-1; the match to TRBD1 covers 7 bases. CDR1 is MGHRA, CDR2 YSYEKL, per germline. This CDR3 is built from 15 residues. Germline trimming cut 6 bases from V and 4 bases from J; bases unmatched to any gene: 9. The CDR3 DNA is TGCGCCAGCAGATTACAGGGGCACCCATACAATGAGCAGTTCTTC. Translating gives CASRLQGHPYNEQFF.

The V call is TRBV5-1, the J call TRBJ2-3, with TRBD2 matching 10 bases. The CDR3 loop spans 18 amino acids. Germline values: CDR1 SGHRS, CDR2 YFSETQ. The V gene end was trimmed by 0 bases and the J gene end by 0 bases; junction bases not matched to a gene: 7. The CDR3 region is CASSLGLAGASSTDTQYF. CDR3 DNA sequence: TGCGCCAGCAGCTTGGGGCTAGCGGGAGCCTCTAGCACAGATACGCAGTATTTT.

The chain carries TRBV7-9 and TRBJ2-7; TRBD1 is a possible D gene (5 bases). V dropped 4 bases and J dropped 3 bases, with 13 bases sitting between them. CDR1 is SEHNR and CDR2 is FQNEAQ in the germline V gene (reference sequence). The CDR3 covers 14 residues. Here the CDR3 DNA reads TGTGCCAGCAGCTCGACAGAGGTCGTCTACGAGCAGTACTTC. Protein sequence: CASSSTEVVYEQYF.

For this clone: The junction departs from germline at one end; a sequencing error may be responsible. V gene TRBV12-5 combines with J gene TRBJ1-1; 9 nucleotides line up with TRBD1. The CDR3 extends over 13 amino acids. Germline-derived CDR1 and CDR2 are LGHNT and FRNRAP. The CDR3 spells CASALGQGAEAFF. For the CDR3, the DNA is TGTGCTAGTGCTTTGGGACAGGGCGCTGAAGCTTTCTTT.

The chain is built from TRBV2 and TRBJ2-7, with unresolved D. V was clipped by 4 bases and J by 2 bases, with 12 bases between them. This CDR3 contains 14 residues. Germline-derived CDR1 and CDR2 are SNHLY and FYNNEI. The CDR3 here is CASSVNRTPYEQYF. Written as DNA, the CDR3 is TGTGCCAGCAGTGTTAACCGAACTCCCTACGAGCAGTACTTC.

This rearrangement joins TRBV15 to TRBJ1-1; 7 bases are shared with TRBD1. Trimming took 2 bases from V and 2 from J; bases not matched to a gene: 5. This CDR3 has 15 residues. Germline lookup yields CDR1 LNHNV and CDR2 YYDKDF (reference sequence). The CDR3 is CATSRSRQGNTEAFF. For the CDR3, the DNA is TGTGCCACCAGCAGATCTAGACAGGGAAACACTGAAGCTTTCTTT.

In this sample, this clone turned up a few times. The CDR3 reads CATTPDREGGPNEKLFF. CDR3 coding DNA: TGTGCCACCACCCCTGACAGGGAAGGAGGACCTAATGAAAAACTGTTTTTT. The rearrangement uses TRBV15 and TRBJ1-4; 7 positions agree with TRBD1. This CDR3 is built from 17 residues. Germline CDR1 is LNHNV and CDR2 is YYDKDF (reference sequence). V lost 7 bases, J lost 3 bases, and 14 bases stayed unmatched.

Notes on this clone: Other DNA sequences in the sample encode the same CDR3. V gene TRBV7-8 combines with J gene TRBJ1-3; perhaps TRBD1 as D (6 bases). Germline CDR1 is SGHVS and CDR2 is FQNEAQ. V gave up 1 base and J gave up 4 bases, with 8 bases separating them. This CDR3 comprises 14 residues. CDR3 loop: CASSLGTVGNTIYF. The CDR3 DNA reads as TGTGCCAGCAGCTTAGGGACAGTCGGAAACACCATATATTTT.

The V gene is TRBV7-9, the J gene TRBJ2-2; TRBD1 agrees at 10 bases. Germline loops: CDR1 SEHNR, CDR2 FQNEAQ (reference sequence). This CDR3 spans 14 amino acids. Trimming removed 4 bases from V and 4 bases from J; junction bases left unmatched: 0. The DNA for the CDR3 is TGTGCCAGCAGCTGGACAGGGGGCACCGGGGAGCTGTTTTTT. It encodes CASSWTGGTGELFF.

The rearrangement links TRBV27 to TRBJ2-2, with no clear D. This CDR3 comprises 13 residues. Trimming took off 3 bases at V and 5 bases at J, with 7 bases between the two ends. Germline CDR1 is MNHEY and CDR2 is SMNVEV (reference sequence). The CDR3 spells CASSLLATGELFF. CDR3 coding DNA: TGTGCCAGCAGTTTGTTGGCAACCGGGGAGCTGTTTTTT.

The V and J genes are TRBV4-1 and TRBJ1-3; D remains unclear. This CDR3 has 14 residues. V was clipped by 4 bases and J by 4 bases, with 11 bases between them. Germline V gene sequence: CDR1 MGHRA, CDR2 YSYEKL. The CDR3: CASSPRTAGNTIYF. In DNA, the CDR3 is TGCGCCAGCAGCCCTAGAACGGCAGGAAACACCATATATTTT.

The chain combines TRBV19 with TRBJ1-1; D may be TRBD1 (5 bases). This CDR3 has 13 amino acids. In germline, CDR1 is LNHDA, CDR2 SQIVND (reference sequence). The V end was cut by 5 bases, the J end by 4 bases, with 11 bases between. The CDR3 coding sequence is TGTGCCAGTAGTTTGGGGCCGGGCACTGAAGCTTTCTTT. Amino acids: CASSLGPGTEAFF.

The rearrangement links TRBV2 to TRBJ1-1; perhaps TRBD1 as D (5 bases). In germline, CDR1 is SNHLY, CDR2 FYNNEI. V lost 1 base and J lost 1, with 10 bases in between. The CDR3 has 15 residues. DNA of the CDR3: TGTGCCAGCAGTGAAGAGTCAGGGTGGAACACTGAAGCTTTCTTT. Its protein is CASSEESGWNTEAFF.

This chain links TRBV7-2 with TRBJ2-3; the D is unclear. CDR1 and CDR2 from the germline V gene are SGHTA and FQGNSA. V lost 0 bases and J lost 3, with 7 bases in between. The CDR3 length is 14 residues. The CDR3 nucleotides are TGTGCCAGCAGCTTAGCGTGGCAAACAGATACGCAGTATTTT. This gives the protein CASSLAWQTDTQYF.

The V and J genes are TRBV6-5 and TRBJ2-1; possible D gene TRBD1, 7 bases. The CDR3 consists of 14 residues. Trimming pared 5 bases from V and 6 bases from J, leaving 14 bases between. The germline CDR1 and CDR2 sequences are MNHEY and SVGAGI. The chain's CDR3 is CASSRGREGNEQFF. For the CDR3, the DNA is TGTGCCAGCAGTAGGGGGCGGGAAGGCAATGAGCAGTTCTTC.

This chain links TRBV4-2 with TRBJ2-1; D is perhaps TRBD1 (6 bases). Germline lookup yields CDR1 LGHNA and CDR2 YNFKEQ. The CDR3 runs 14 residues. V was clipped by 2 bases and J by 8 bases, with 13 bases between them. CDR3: CASSQFQGGYEQFF. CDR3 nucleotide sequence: TGTGCCAGCAGCCAATTCCAAGGGGGTTATGAGCAGTTCTTC.